The clone carrying this TCR beta chain was recorded only once. The data stem from a study of blood T cell repertoires in COVID-19. At the level of the study: Some COVID-19 samples were acute and others convalescent; all came from the United States, Italy and Spain. The analysed material was cDNA or gDNA that came from T cells, B-cell-depleted T cells, or PBMCs.

V shed 5 bases and J 2 bases; nucleotides not matched to a gene: 5. Germline CDR1 reads ENHRY; CDR2 reads SYGVKD. The CDR3 spans 14 residues. In the original processing: Reference gene primer amplification yielded estimated nucleated cell counts. The protocol was immunoSEQ multiplex PCR, while the TCRdb copy is restricted to in-frame clones and leaves out a portion. V and J calls and clone size follow that table, whereas D and trimming were derived from the DNA. The data show approximately 130,000 clones, around 85% seen once. The receptor comes from a man in his sixties with acute or convalescent COVID-19. The chain has TRBV10-3 and TRBJ2-7; the match to TRBD1 covers 8 bases. Material: peripheral blood. The CDR3: CAISRQGLAYEQYF. DNA of the CDR3: TGTGCCATCAGTCGACAGGGGCTTGCCTACGAGCAGTACTTC.